This TCR beta chain emerged from a study of cytomegalovirus exposure and HLA in healthy donors. For the study at large: Later analysis reported that the approximately 130 validation repertoires shared the platform of the approximately 620 first-cohort repertoires.

Germline V gene data show CDR1 as SNHLY and CDR2 as FYNNEI. The junction had 13 bases not matched to a gene; V was cut back by 8 bases and J by 0 bases. This CDR3 region has 17 residues. Libraries were prepared by immunoSEQ multiplex PCR; TCRdb keeps only in-frame clonotypes and omits some of them. The data hold some 140,000 clones, with 70% to 90% observed a single time. Concerning this clone itself: Antigen: not known.

Study-level points and caveats: TCR sequences were mostly rare, though some public TCRs occurred in many donors. It was reported that the classifier diagnosed cytomegalovirus status with high specificity and sensitivity in both the original and validation cohorts.

The V call is TRBV2, the J call TRBJ1-3; 7 nucleotides agree with TRBD1. The sequencing sample was made of PBMCs. This sequence originates from a woman in her thirties in good health and CMV-seronegative. The CDR3 region is CASLKHMWDSSGNTIYF. The CDR3 DNA sequence: TGTGCCAGCCTAAAACACATGTGGGACAGCTCTGGAAACACCATATATTTT.